The 11 T cell receptor beta chains listed next were all sequenced from one sample in a study of cytomegalovirus exposure and HLA in healthy donors (dated by TCRdb to the late 2010s). Libraries were prepared through the immunoSEQ multiplex PCR assay. The multiplex PCR relied on a mix of 60 forward primers for TCR Vbeta segments and 13 reverse primers for TCR Jbeta segments. Not all clones reach the TCRdb copy of this immuneACCESS table, which keeps in-frame sequences only. Checked studies attribute under half of the gap to unresolved V genes and leave the rest unexplained. This sample's table carries about 130,000 clones. The ten largest clones capture 1.5% to 2% of the sample. The sequenced material came from PBMCs. Every receptor here comes from a man aged 18 to 29 in good health and CMV-seronegative.

V gene TRBV28 combines with J gene TRBJ2-4, with 7 bases lining up with TRBD2. CDR3 length: 18 amino acids. V lost 2 bases, J lost 0 bases, and 10 bases stayed unmatched. The germline V gene encodes CDR1 MDHEN and CDR2 SYDVKM. The DNA of the CDR3 is TGTGCCAGCAGTTTAGCTTTGCGGGAGCCCCTAGCCAAAAACATTCAGTACTTC. It codes for CASSLALREPLAKNIQYF.

The chain employs TRBV11-2 and TRBJ1-6, with TRBD1 as a possible D gene (6 bases). Germline CDR1 is SGHAT and CDR2 is FQNNGV. V was clipped by 6 bases and J by 14 bases, with 26 bases between them. The CDR3 is made up of 16 amino acids. The CDR3 bases are TGTGCCAGCAGTTTAACCCAGGGACAAGGGGCCACTTCCCTCCACTTT. It specifies CASSLTQGQGATSLHF.

The chain couples TRBV19 to TRBJ2-5, with D possibly matching TRBD2 (6 bases). Germline CDR1 is LNHDA and CDR2 is SQIVND (reference sequence). The CDR3 length is 15 residues. The germline V and J ends were trimmed by 6 bases and 0 bases, with 14 bases remaining between them. The DNA for the CDR3 is TGTGCCAGTAGGAGGGCGGGGCAAAACCAAGAGACCCAGTACTTC. Amino acids: CASRRAGQNQETQYF.

The J gene is TRBJ2-5, the V gene TRBV11-3, with 7 bases identical to TRBD1. Germline loops: CDR1 SGHNT, CDR2 YENEEA. With V trimmed by 5 bases and J by 2 bases, 5 bases remained unmatched. The CDR3 is 14 amino acids. CDR3 DNA: TGTGCCAGCAGCCGCCGGGACAGACAAGAGACCCAGTACTTC. Its protein is CASSRRDRQETQYF. Looking up the rest from reference TRBV11-3 and TRBJ2-5 gives the full variable domain: EAGVVQSPRYKIIEKKQPVAFWCNPISGHNTLYWYLQNLGQGPELLIRYENEEAVDDSQLPKDRFSAERLKGVDSTLKIQPAELGDSAVYLCASSRRDRQETQYFGPGTRLLVL.

In DNA, the CDR3 is TGTGCCAGCAGCTTAGGGACTAGCGGGAGCTCCGGGGAGCTGTTTTTT. As protein: CASSLGTSGSSGELFF. The genes are TRBV7-6 and TRBJ2-2, with TRBD2 identical over 13 bases. Looked up from germline, CDR1 is SGHVS and CDR2 is FNYEAQ. The CDR3 totals 16 residues. Trimming cost V 1 base and J 6 bases; bases outside gene matches: 2.

The chain is built from TRBV9 and TRBJ2-5; 13 nucleotides align to TRBD2. Germline lookup yields CDR1 SGDLS and CDR2 YYNGEE. The CDR3 extends over 17 amino acids. The trim removed 0 bases at V and 4 bases at J, leaving 6 bases unmatched. CDR3 sequence (DNA): TGTGCCAGCAGCGTAGCTCGACTAGCGGGGGGAAGAGAGACCCAGTACTTC. Its protein product is CASSVARLAGGRETQYF.

The rearrangement joins TRBV7-3 to TRBJ2-1; 10 bases are a match to TRBD2. J was trimmed by 6 bases and V by 7 bases; bases with no gene match: 3. CDR3 length equals 13 residues. From germline, CDR1 is SGHTA and CDR2 FQGTGA. This CDR3 is CASKVAGGNEQFF. Here the CDR3 DNA reads TGTGCCAGCAAAGTAGCGGGGGGCAATGAGCAGTTCTTC.

CDR3 amino acids: CASSPGTSGGTDTQYF. CDR3 nucleotide sequence: TGCGCCAGCAGCCCCGGGACTAGCGGGGGGACAGATACGCAGTATTTT. The V gene is TRBV5-1, the J gene TRBJ2-3; 15 bases line up with TRBD2. Germline V gives CDR1 SGHRS, CDR2 YFSETQ. V shed 4 bases and J 3 bases; nucleotides not matched to a gene: 3. The CDR3 length is 16 residues.

V is TRBV19 and J is TRBJ2-2; TRBD2 matches at 13 bases. The CDR3 contains 17 residues. V lost 8 bases to trimming and J lost 4 bases; unmatched junction nucleotides: 10. From germline, CDR1 is LNHDA and CDR2 SQIVND (reference sequence). The CDR3 loop is CASGRLAGGSGTGELFF. The CDR3 coding sequence is TGTGCCAGTGGAAGACTAGCGGGAGGCTCTGGCACCGGGGAGCTGTTTTTT.

The chain carries TRBV29-1 and TRBJ1-1, with 8 bases that match TRBD1. Germline V gene sequence: CDR1 SQVTM, CDR2 ANQGSEA. The CDR3 sequence is 14 residues long. The junction had 7 bases not matched to a gene; V was cut back by 7 bases and J by 0 bases. The CDR3 nucleotides are TGCAGCGCCAGGGGGCTCCGGCTGAACACTGAAGCTTTCTTT. It is translated as CSARGLRLNTEAFF.

Concerning this clone: This same CDR3 is encoded by further DNA sequences in the sample. V usage is TRBV28 and J usage is TRBJ2-7; possibly TRBD1 for D (5 bases). CDR1 is MDHEN, CDR2 SYDVKM, per germline. The CDR3 runs 12 residues. With 2 bases removed from V and 4 bases from J, the gap between germline ends came to 6 bases. CDR3 coding DNA: TGTGCCAGCAGTTTACAGGGTTACGAGCAGTACTTC. It translates to CASSLQGYEQYF.